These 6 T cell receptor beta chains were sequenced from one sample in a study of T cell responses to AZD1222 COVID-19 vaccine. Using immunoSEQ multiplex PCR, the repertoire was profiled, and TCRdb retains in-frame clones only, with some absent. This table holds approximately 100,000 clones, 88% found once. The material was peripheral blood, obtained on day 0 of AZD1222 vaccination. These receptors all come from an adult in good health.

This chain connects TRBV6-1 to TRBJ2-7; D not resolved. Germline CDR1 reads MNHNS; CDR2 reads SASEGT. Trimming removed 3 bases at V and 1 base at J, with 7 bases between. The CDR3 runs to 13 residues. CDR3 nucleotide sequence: TGTGCCAGCAGTGAGTGGGATTCCTACGAGCAGTACTTC. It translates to CASSEWDSYEQYF.

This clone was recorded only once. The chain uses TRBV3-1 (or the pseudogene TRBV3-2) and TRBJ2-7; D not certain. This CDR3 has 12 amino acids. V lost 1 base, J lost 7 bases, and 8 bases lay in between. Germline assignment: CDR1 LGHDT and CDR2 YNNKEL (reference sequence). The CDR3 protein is CASSQGRLEQYF. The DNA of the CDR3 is TGTGCCAGCAGCCAAGGGCGGTTGGAGCAGTACTTC.

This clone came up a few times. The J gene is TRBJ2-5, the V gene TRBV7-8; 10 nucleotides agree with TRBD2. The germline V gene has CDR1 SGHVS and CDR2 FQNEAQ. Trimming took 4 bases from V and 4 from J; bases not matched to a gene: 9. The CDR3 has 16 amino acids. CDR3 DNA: TGTGCCAGCAGCTACCCGCTAGCGGGAGTTGGAGAGACCCAGTACTTC. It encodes CASSYPLAGVGETQYF.

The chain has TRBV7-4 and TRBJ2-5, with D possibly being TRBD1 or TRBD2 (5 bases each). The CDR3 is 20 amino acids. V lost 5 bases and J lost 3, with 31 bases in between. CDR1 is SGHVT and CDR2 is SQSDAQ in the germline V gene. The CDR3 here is CASSPFLPWVGRGHEETQYF. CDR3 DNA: TGTGCCAGCAGCCCATTCCTCCCGTGGGTGGGACGTGGGCATGAAGAGACCCAGTACTTC.

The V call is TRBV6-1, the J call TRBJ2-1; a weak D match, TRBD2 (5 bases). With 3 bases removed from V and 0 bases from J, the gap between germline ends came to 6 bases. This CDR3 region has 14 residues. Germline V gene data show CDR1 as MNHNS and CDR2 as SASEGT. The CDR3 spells CASSERASYNEQFF. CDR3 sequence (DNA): TGTGCCAGCAGTGAGCGGGCCTCCTACAATGAGCAGTTCTTC.

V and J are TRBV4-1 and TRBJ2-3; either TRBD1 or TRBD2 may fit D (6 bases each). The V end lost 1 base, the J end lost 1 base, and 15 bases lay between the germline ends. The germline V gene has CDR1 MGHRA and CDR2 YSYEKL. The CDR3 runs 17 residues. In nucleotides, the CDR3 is TGCGCCAGCAGCCAAGTCCCACGGGGGCTTGGCACAGATACGCAGTATTTT. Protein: CASSQVPRGLGTDTQYF.